Shown below are 27 T cell receptor beta chains from a single sample sequenced in a study of T-cell memory formation after mild COVID-19. TCRdb reprocessed the 5' RACE reads with MiXCR, giving one entry per CDR3 protein. In the table there are about 240,000 distinct CDR3 sequences, approximately 9% of which are singletons. Input material: PBMCs or a T cell subset sorted from them (not recorded which). Receptors originate from a man aged 18-30 years who had mild COVID-19 (a few samples of this study predate the infection). Cell type and time point are not known.

This clonotype has ten or more counts. The CDR3 DNA is TGCGCCAGCAGCCTCATGGGACAGGGGCGCATTCAGTACTTC. Its translation is CASSLMGQGRIQYF. The rearrangement joins TRBV5-1 to TRBJ2-4; TRBD1 agrees at 10 bases. Germline trimming cut 4 bases from V and 9 bases from J; bases unmatched to any gene: 7. The CDR3 loop spans 14 amino acids. Germline CDR1 is SGHRS and CDR2 is YFSETQ.

The chain joins TRBV6-2 or TRBV6-3 to TRBJ1-1; D not resolved. The germline V gene encodes CDR1 MNHEY and CDR2 SVGEGT. This CDR3 has 14 amino acids. V was shortened by 6 bases and J by 2 bases, with 13 bases between the two germline ends. DNA for the CDR3: TGTGCCAGCAGCCACCAAACAGTAAACACTGAAGCTTTCTTT. This codes for CASSHQTVNTEAFF.

This clonotype occurred a few times. The rearrangement joins TRBV20-1 to TRBJ1-1; D gene unclear. Trimming left V 7 bases short and J 0 bases short, with 12 bases between. Germline CDR1 and CDR2: DFQATT and SNEGSKA (reference sequence). This CDR3 contains 13 residues. The CDR3 loop is CSGKYPMNTEAFF. The CDR3 coding sequence is TGCAGTGGCAAGTACCCCATGAACACTGAAGCTTTCTTT.

The genes are TRBV5-1 and TRBJ1-1, with a weak D call TRBD1 (5 bases). CDR1 and CDR2 from the germline V gene are SGHRS and YFSETQ. The CDR3 is 16 residues long. Trimming cost V 0 bases and J 4 bases, with 16 bases left between them. The CDR3 here is CASSLGRDGVVTEAFF. CDR3 nucleotide sequence: TGCGCCAGCAGCTTGGGAAGGGACGGGGTTGTCACTGAAGCTTTCTTT.

This clonotype showed up just a few times. The gene calls are TRBV12-3 or TRBV12-4 and TRBJ1-1; D ambiguous. The CDR3 sequence is 17 residues long. Trimming removed 4 bases at V and 6 bases at J, with 24 bases between. The CDR3 here is CASSSLVRGSIFAEAFF. The CDR3 DNA sequence: TGTGCCAGCAGTTCGTTGGTCCGGGGTAGTATTTTCGCTGAAGCTTTCTTT.

This clonotype was counted only a few times. The chain recombines TRBV10-3 with TRBJ2-3; D is uncertain. V was clipped by 0 bases and J by 5 bases, with 9 bases between them. Germline loops: CDR1 ENHRY, CDR2 SYGVKD. This CDR3 has 14 amino acids. CDR3 amino acids: CAISESNGEDTQYF. The CDR3 DNA is TGTGCCATCAGTGAGTCGAATGGGGAAGATACGCAGTATTTT.

There are a few counts of this clonotype. This chain joins TRBV9 and TRBJ1-3, with D possibly matching TRBD1 (6 bases). V dropped 6 bases and J dropped 2 bases, with 24 bases sitting between them. Germline CDR1 SGDLS, CDR2 YYNGEE. The CDR3 contains 18 residues. The CDR3 loop is CASTIEPYSGTPGNTIYF. CDR3 nucleotides: TGTGCCAGCACCATAGAGCCTTACTCCGGGACACCTGGAAACACCATATATTTT.

This clonotype has a handful of counts. The chain recombines TRBV4-3 with TRBJ1-3; TRBD1 matches 7 bases. The CDR3 runs 14 residues. The ends lost 3 bases at V and 3 bases at J; junction bases unmatched: 2. The germline V gene encodes CDR1 LGHNA and CDR2 YSLEER. CDR3 sequence reads: CASSQGTDGNTIYF. CDR3 bases: TGCGCCAGCAGCCAGGGGACAGATGGAAACACCATATATTTT.

The chain is built from TRBV5-1 and TRBJ2-5; weak D call: TRBD1 (6 bases). This CDR3 is built from 14 residues. V was shortened by 3 bases and J by 5 bases, with 14 bases between the two germline ends. Germline CDR1 SGHRS, CDR2 YFSETQ. The CDR3 DNA reads as TGCGCCAGCAGCTGGGAGTGGGACAAGGAGACCCAGTACTTC. Protein sequence: CASSWEWDKETQYF. Full variable domain (rest looked up from reference TRBV5-1 and TRBJ2-5): KAGVTQTPRYLIKTRGQQVTLSCSPISGHRSVSWYQQTPGQGLQFLFEYFSETQRNKGNFPGRFSGRQFSNSRSEMNVSTLELGDSALYLCASSWEWDKETQYFGPGTRLLVL.

The chain uses TRBV19 and TRBJ2-7, with 8 bases aligning to TRBD1. This CDR3 has 16 amino acids. V was pared by 5 bases and J by 2 bases, with 11 bases of the junction left unmatched. Germline V gene lookup returns CDR1 LNHDA and CDR2 SQIVND (reference sequence). The CDR3: CASSLTTGAGTYEQYF. CDR3 in DNA: TGTGCCAGTAGTCTCACGACAGGGGCTGGGACCTACGAGCAGTACTTC.

The rearrangement links TRBV24-1 to TRBJ2-5; possibly TRBD2 for D (6 bases). Trimming took off 4 bases at V and 5 bases at J, with 13 bases between the two ends. The CDR3 length is 14 residues. The V gene's germline CDR1 is KGHDR and CDR2 SFDVKD. DNA of the CDR3: TGTGCCACCAGTGACCCGACTAGAGGGGAGACCCAGTACTTC. Its translation: CATSDPTRGETQYF.

This clonotype showed up many times. This chain uses TRBV7-8 with TRBJ1-2, with D perhaps TRBD1 (5 bases). This CDR3 has 14 residues. The germline gives CDR1 SGHVS, CDR2 FQNEAQ. V was cut by 0 bases and J by 3 bases, with 8 bases left in between. CDR3 DNA: TGTGCCAGCAGCTTAGCCGGGACGGACTATGGCTACACCTTC. Residues: CASSLAGTDYGYTF.

This clonotype was recorded a few times. V and J are TRBV4-2 and TRBJ1-2, with D uncertain. The germline V gene has CDR1 LGHNA and CDR2 YNFKEQ. The CDR3 runs 18 residues. The ends were cut back, 0 bases at V and 5 bases at J, with 22 bases in the middle. CDR3 sequence reads: CASSQDLGGSVGLYGYTF. The CDR3 coding sequence is TGTGCCAGCAGCCAAGATCTAGGAGGGTCCGTCGGCCTGTATGGCTACACCTTC.

Only a few counts were recorded for this clonotype. This chain joins TRBV5-1 and TRBJ2-5; D gene unclear. V dropped 4 bases and J dropped 3 bases, with 13 bases sitting between them. The CDR3 contains 14 residues. The V gene's germline CDR1 is SGHRS and CDR2 YFSETQ. The CDR3 nucleotides are TGCGCCAGCAGCCGTGACGGGTTCGAAGAGACCCAGTACTTC. Translated: CASSRDGFEETQYF. Together with reference TRBV5-1 and TRBJ2-5, the CDR3 gives the full variable domain: KAGVTQTPRYLIKTRGQQVTLSCSPISGHRSVSWYQQTPGQGLQFLFEYFSETQRNKGNFPGRFSGRQFSNSRSEMNVSTLELGDSALYLCASSRDGFEETQYFGPGTRLLVL.

The sample holds a few counts of this clonotype. V gene TRBV12-3 or TRBV12-4 combines with J gene TRBJ2-5; 12 bases align to TRBD2. The V gene end was trimmed by 5 bases and the J gene end by 7 bases; junction bases not matched to a gene: 5. CDR3 length: 14 amino acids. This CDR3 is CASSRLAGERTQYF. The CDR3, as DNA: TGTGCCAGCAGTCGACTAGCGGGGGAACGGACCCAGTACTTC.

The rearrangement uses TRBV19 and TRBJ2-4; D remains unclear. V was trimmed by 6 bases and J by 1 base, leaving 7 bases between them. CDR1 and CDR2 from the germline V gene are LNHDA and SQIVND (reference sequence). The CDR3 runs 13 residues. CDR3 sequence (DNA): TGTGCCAGTAGAGGGTGGGCCAAAAACATTCAGTACTTC. Its protein product is CASRGWAKNIQYF.

In this sample, this clonotype turned up a few times. The chain is built from TRBV5-1 and TRBJ2-1, with 8 bases fitting TRBD1. CDR1 is SGHRS and CDR2 is YFSETQ in the germline V gene. CDR3 size: 15 residues. V was clipped by 4 bases and J by 0 bases; unmatched bases: 3. For the CDR3, the DNA is TGCGCCAGCAGCATCGGACAGGGCTCCTACAATGAGCAGTTCTTC. Translation gives CASSIGQGSYNEQFF. The full variable domain, in which reference TRBV5-1 and TRBJ2-1 provide the parts outside the CDR3, is KAGVTQTPRYLIKTRGQQVTLSCSPISGHRSVSWYQQTPGQGLQFLFEYFSETQRNKGNFPGRFSGRQFSNSRSEMNVSTLELGDSALYLCASSIGQGSYNEQFFGPGTRLTVL.

The genes are TRBV7-2 and TRBJ1-3; D ambiguous. Germline-derived CDR1 and CDR2 are SGHTA and FQGNSA. There are 14 residues in the CDR3. The V gene lost 6 bases and the J gene lost 4 bases, with 13 bases spanning the gap. The CDR3 bases are TGTGCCAGCAGTCTCCGAGCCACCGGAAACACCATATATTTT. Amino acids: CASSLRATGNTIYF.

Concerning this clonotype itself: A read error may account for a junction end that differs from germline. The chain combines TRBV3-1 with TRBJ1-4, with a weak D call TRBD1 (6 bases). Germline V gene lookup returns CDR1 LGHDT and CDR2 YNNKEL (reference sequence). The CDR3 contains 16 residues. This CDR3 reads CAISQAGGRTNEKLFF. The DNA of the CDR3 is TGTGCCATCAGCCAAGCTGGGGGGCGAACTAATGAAAAACTGTTTTTT.

This clonotype was recorded a few times. The rearrangement joins TRBV11-2 to TRBJ1-4; 7 nucleotides line up with TRBD1. Germline-derived CDR1 and CDR2 are SGHAT and FQNNGV. Losses at the gene ends were 6 bases for V and 0 bases for J; bases not matched to a gene: 16. The CDR3 runs 19 residues. This CDR3 is CASSSRQGSYLATNEKLFF. DNA for the CDR3: TGTGCCAGCAGTTCACGACAGGGATCATATCTCGCAACTAATGAAAAACTGTTTTTT.

This sequence joins TRBV6-5 and TRBJ2-1; D is unclear. V was cut by 0 bases and J by 6 bases, with 12 bases left in between. This CDR3 comprises 15 residues. The germline CDR1 and CDR2 sequences are MNHEY and SVGAGI. The CDR3 DNA reads TGTGCCAGCAGTTACTCGATGGTGGGCGTCAATGAGCAGTTCTTC. This encodes CASSYSMVGVNEQFF.

The chain has TRBV7-2 and TRBJ2-1, with a possible D match to TRBD1 (6 bases). This CDR3 is 14 amino acids long. Germline V gene data show CDR1 as SGHTA and CDR2 as FQGNSA. The V and J ends lost 6 bases and 4 bases respectively, with 13 bases between them. The CDR3 nucleotides read TGTGCCAGCAGTAGAACACAGGGATACAATGAGCAGTTCTTC. This gives the protein CASSRTQGYNEQFF.

This clonotype occurred many times. V and J are TRBV5-1 and TRBJ2-7; D not certain. Trimming took 5 bases from V and 5 from J, leaving 11 bases between them. CDR1 and CDR2 (germline): SGHRS, YFSETQ. This CDR3 contains 12 residues. The CDR3 DNA sequence: TGCGCCAGCAGTTATCGGTTAGACGAGCAGTACTTC. Protein product: CASSYRLDEQYF.

This clonotype has a handful of counts. The gene calls are TRBV7-2 and TRBJ2-1; D may match TRBD1 or TRBD2 (6 bases each). The V gene lost 1 base and the J gene lost 3 bases, with 13 bases spanning the gap. Germline V gene lookup returns CDR1 SGHTA and CDR2 FQGNSA. This CDR3 is built from 16 residues. The CDR3 DNA reads as TGTGCCAGCAGCTTAGTGGGAGGACAGCTCTACAATGAGCAGTTCTTC. This translates into CASSLVGGQLYNEQFF.

The sample holds many counts of this clonotype. The chain has TRBV6-5 and TRBJ1-2; possibly TRBD1 for D (5 bases). The CDR3 sequence is 12 residues long. The V gene's germline CDR1 is MNHEY and CDR2 SVGAGI. Deletions cut 1 base from V and 10 bases from J, with 10 bases between. In nucleotides, the CDR3 is TGTGCCAGCAGTTACTGGGGACGCTACTACACCTTC. This codes for CASSYWGRYYTF.

In this sample, this clonotype turned up many times. The chain carries TRBV9 and TRBJ2-1; D unresolved. There are 11 residues in the CDR3. CDR1 and CDR2 (germline): SGDLS, YYNGEE. V lost 2 bases to trimming and J lost 4 bases, with 1 base between them. The CDR3 DNA is TGTGCCAGCAGCGTTTACAATGAGCAGTTCTTC. It specifies CASSVYNEQFF.

This clonotype was seen a few times. This chain uses TRBV12-3 or TRBV12-4 with TRBJ1-4; D is ambiguous. This CDR3 contains 17 residues. V gave up 5 bases and J gave up 13 bases, with 29 bases separating them. The CDR3 loop is CASSRHDSGPTTMGLFF. In nucleotides, the CDR3 is TGTGCCAGCAGTCGGCACGACTCGGGTCCGACTACGATGGGACTGTTTTTT.